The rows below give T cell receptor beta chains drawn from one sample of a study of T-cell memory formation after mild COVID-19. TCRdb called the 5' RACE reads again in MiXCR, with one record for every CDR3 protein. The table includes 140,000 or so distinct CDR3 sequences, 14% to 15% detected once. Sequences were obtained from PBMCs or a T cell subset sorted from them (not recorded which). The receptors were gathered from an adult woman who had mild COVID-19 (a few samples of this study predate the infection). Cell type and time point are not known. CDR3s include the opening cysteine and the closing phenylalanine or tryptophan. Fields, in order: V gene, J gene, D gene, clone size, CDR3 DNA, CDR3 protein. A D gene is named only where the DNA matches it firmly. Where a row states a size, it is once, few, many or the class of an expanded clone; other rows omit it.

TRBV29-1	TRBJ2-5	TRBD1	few	TGCAGCGTTGTGGTGGACAGGGAAGAGACCCAGTACTTC	CSVVVDREETQYF
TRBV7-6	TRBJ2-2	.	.	TGTGCCAGCAGCTCCACCCGGGAGTTAAACACCGGGGAGCTGTTTTTT	CASSSTRELNTGELFF
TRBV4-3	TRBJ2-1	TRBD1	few	TGCGCCAGCAGCCAAGGCATGACAGGGGGCGATCTGAATGAGCAGTTCTTC	CASSQGMTGGDLNEQFF
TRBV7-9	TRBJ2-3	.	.	TGTGCCAGCAGCTATCTTCGGATCACAGATACGCAGTATTTT	CASSYLRITDTQYF
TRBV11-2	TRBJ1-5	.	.	TGTGCCAGCAGCACACAAGGGTGGGGCAATCAGCCCCAGCATTTT	CASSTQGWGNQPQHF
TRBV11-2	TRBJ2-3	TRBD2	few	TGTGCCAGCAGCTCGACTAGCGGAACTAGCACAGATACGCAGTATTTT	CASSSTSGTSTDTQYF
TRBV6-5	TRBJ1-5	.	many	TGTGCCAGCAGTTACTCGGAGCAAGGGCAGCCCCAGCATTTT	CASSYSEQGQPQHF
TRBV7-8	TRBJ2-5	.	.	TGTGCCAGCAGCCCCGACGGGGAGACCCAGTACTTC	CASSPDGETQYF
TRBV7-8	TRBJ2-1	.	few	TGTGCCAGCAGCAGCAGGGGTACCTCCTACAATGAGCAGTTCTTC	CASSSRGTSYNEQFF
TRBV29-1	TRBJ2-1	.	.	TGCAGCCCCCGGCTAGCGAATGCCAATGAGCAGTTCTTC	CSPRLANANEQFF
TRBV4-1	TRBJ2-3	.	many	TGCGCCAGCAGCCAAGTGCCCGAACCTAATACGCAGTATTTT	CASSQVPEPNTQYF
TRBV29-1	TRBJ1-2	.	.	TGCAGCGACAGGGATCCAGGCTACACCTTC	CSDRDPGYTF
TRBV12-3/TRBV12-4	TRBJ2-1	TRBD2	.	TGTGCCAGCAGTTTCGCGGGGCCCTGGGGGGGAGAGCAGTTCTTC	CASSFAGPWGGEQFF
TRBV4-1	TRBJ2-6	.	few	TGCGCCAGCAGCCAAGTCGTTCGCTCTGGGGCCAACGTCCTGACTTTC	CASSQVVRSGANVLTF
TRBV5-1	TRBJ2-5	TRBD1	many	TGCGCCAGCAGCTTGGAGCAGGGGGCTTGGGGAGAGACCCAGTACTTC	CASSLEQGAWGETQYF
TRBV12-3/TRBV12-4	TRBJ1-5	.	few	TGTGCCAGCAGTCGTTATAGCAATCAGCCCCAGCATTTT	CASSRYSNQPQHF
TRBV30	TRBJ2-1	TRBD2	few	TGTGCCTGGAGCGCCGGGACTAGGGATGAGCAGTTCTTC	CAWSAGTRDEQFF
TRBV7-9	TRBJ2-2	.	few	TGTGCCAGCAGCTTAGAGATGGCCAGCGGGGAGCTGTTTTTT	CASSLEMASGELFF
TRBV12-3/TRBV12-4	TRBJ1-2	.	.	TGTGCCAGCAGTACCACAGGGATCCATGGCTACACCTTC	CASSTTGIHGYTF
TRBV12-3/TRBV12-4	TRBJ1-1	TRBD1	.	TGTGCCAGCAGCCAATCAGGGGGTTGGACTGAAGCTTTCTTT	CASSQSGGWTEAFF
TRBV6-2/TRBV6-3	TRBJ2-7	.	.	TGTGCCAGCAGTTATTCCTCCTGGGCGGGTGATTACGAGCAGTACTTC	CASSYSSWAGDYEQYF
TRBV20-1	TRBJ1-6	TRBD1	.	TGCAGTGCTAGTCCACAGGGGGCGGATAATTCACCCCTCCACTTT	CSASPQGADNSPLHF
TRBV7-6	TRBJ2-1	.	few	TGTGCCAGCAGCTTAGGGAAAGTTCCAAGGAATGAGCAGTTCTTC	CASSLGKVPRNEQFF
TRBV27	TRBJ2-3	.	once	TGTGCCAGCAGTCCTGGAATCCTAGATACAGATACGCAGTATTTT	CASSPGILDTDTQYF
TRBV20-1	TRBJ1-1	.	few	TGCAGTGCTAGAGATCGGTGGGTGGGGGGGCACGGCACTGAAGCTTTCTTT	CSARDRWVGGHGTEAFF
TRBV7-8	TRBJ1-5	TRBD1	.	TGTGCCAGCAGCCTAGACAGGGGCAATCAGCCCCAGCATTTT	CASSLDRGNQPQHF
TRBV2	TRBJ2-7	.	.	TGTGCCAGCAGTGAGATGGCAGGGGTGTCCTACGAGCAGTACTTC	CASSEMAGVSYEQYF
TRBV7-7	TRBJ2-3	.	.	TGTGCTAGCAGCCCCTTTATTAGCACAGATACGCAGTATTTT	CASSPFISTDTQYF
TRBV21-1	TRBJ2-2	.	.	TGTGCCAGCAGCAAAATCCCGGGGCCTATGAACACCGGGGAGCTGTTTTTT	CASSKIPGPMNTGELFF
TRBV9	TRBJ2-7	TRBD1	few	TGTGCCAGTGGGACAGGAGTGGACGAGCAGTACTTC	CASGTGVDEQYF
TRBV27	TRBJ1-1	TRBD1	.	TGTGCCAGCAGTCACCAGGGGGCCCCAGGAGATGAAGCTTTCTTT	CASSHQGAPGDEAFF
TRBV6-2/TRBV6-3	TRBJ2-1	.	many	TGTGCCAGCAGTTACTTTGTCTGGAATTACAATGAGCAGTTCTTC	CASSYFVWNYNEQFF
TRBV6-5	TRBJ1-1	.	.	TGTGCCAGCAGTTACTCGACGGCGGGGAGGAACACTGAAGCTTTCTTT	CASSYSTAGRNTEAFF
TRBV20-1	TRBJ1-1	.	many	TGCAGTGCTAGCTCGGGTTCCCCCACTGAAGCTTTCTTT	CSASSGSPTEAFF
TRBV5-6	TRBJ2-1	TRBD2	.	TGTGCCAGCCTAGCGGCCAGCTACAATGAGCAGTTCTTC	CASLAASYNEQFF
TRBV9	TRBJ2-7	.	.	TGTGCCAGCAGCCCACGACGTGGGACATCCCTGTACGAGCAGTACTTC	CASSPRRGTSLYEQYF
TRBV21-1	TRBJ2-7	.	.	TGTGCCAGCAGCGGACGGGACAGGGCCTCGCAGTACTTC	CASSGRDRASQYF
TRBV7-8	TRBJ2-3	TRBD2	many	TGTGCCAGCAGCGGGCCGGGACTAGCGGGTTTCACGGATACGCAGTATTTT	CASSGPGLAGFTDTQYF
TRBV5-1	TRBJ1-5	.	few	TGCGCCAGCAGCTTGGGCACCCCGTATAGCAATCAGCCCCAGCATTTT	CASSLGTPYSNQPQHF
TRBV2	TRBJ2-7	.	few	TGTGCCAGCAGTGATGCGGGGTTAAGAAAGTACTTC	CASSDAGLRKYF
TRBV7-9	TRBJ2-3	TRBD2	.	TGTGCCAGCAGCTTAGCGCGACTAGCGGGGGGGAGCACAGATACGCAGTATTTT	CASSLARLAGGSTDTQYF
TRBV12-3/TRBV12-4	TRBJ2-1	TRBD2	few	TGTGCCAGCGGGATAGCGGGTCCCTACAATGAGCAGTTCTTC	CASGIAGPYNEQFF
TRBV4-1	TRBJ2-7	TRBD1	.	TGCGCCAGCAGCCAAGAGGGACAGACCTACGAGCAGTACTTC	CASSQEGQTYEQYF